One and the same sample provided the 3 T cell receptor beta chains below, sequenced in a study of cytomegalovirus exposure and HLA in healthy donors. Primers: 60 Vbeta forward and 13 Jbeta reverse. Generated by immunoSEQ multiplex PCR, the TCRdb table keeps only in-frame clones and is missing some. This table has roughly 170,000 clones, 77% appearing once. The sequencing sample was made of PBMCs. The source is a woman in her thirties in good health and CMV-seropositive.

The chain employs TRBV10-3 and TRBJ1-2; 8 bases agree with TRBD1. The germline V gene encodes CDR1 ENHRY and CDR2 SYGVKD. The CDR3 is 14 amino acids. V shed 5 bases and J 4 bases; nucleotides not matched to a gene: 6. CDR3 nucleotide sequence: TGTGCCATCAGTCAGGGGGCTGGGGCCTATGGCTACACCTTC. Translating gives CAISQGAGAYGYTF.

The genes are TRBV30 and TRBJ1-2; TRBD1 matches at 9 bases. Germline values: CDR1 GTSNPN, CDR2 SVGIG (reference sequence). The CDR3 sequence is 13 residues long. J gave up 4 bases and V 4 bases, and 4 bases lay outside the gene matches. In DNA, the CDR3 is TGTGCCTGGAAGGGACAGGGCCCCTATGGCTACACCTTC. It is translated as CAWKGQGPYGYTF. Filled out from reference TRBV30 and TRBJ1-2, the complete variable domain reads SQTIHQWPATLVQPVGSPLSLECTVEGTSNPNLYWYRQAAGRGLQLLFYSVGIGQISSEVPQNLSASRPQDRQFILSSKKLLLSDSGFYLCAWKGQGPYGYTFGSGTRLTVV.

The gene calls are TRBV6-5 and TRBJ1-1; D gene unclear. V was clipped by 5 bases and J by 1 base, with 8 bases between them. This CDR3 has 13 amino acids. Germline V gives CDR1 MNHEY, CDR2 SVGAGI. Here the CDR3 reads CASSPLENTEAFF. In DNA form, the CDR3 reads TGTGCCAGCAGTCCCTTAGAGAACACTGAAGCTTTCTTT.